This T cell receptor beta chain was documented in a study of blood T cell repertoires in COVID-19. Study information: Acute and convalescent COVID-19 samples came from the United States, Italy and Spain. PBMCs, B-cell-depleted T cells, or T cells were the source of the cDNA or gDNA that made up the material.

In the authors' workflow: Amplifying reference gene primers gave estimates of nucleated cell counts. Libraries were prepared by immunoSEQ multiplex PCR; TCRdb keeps only in-frame clonotypes and omits some of them. Clone size and V and J calls were adopted from that table, with D and trimming inferred from the DNA. The sample consists of 80,000 to 90,000 clones, about 83% of them appearing once. The sequencing sample was made of peripheral blood. The TCR originated in a man in his fifties or sixties with acute or convalescent COVID-19.

This CDR3 is CASSRDRAPGTIYF. CDR3 bases: TGCGCCAGCAGCCGGGACAGGGCTCCAGGGACCATATATTTT. The genes are TRBV4-3 and TRBJ1-3, with 9 bases fitting TRBD1. CDR1 is LGHNA, CDR2 YSLEER, per germline. J lost 10 bases, V lost 4 bases, and 8 bases had no gene match. This CDR3 contains 14 residues.